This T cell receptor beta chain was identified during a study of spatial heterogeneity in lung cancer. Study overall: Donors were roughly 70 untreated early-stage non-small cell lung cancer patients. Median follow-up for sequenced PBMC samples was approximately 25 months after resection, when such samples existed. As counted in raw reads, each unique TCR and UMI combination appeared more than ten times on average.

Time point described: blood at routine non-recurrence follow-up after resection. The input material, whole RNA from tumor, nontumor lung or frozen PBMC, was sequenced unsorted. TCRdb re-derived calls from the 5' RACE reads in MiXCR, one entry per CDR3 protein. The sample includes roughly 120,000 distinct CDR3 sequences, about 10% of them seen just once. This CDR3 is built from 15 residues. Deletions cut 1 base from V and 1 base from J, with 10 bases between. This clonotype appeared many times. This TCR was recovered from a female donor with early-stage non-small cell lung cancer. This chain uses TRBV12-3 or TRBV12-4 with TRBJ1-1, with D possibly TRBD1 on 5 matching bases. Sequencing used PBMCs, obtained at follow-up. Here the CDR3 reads CASSLVQGGNTEAFF. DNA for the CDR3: TGTGCCAGCAGTTTAGTTCAGGGCGGGAACACTGAAGCTTTCTTT.